This TCR beta chain emerged from a study of control samples from healthy donors and cancer patients. The CDR3 extends over 13 amino acids. Unmatched junction bases numbered 7, after V lost 7 bases and J lost 10 bases. Germline CDR1 ENHRY, CDR2 SYGVKD. TCRdb keeps only in-frame clones here, not all; method: immunoSEQ multiplex PCR. The sample yields over 25,000 clones, 70% to 90% seen once. The chain joins TRBV10-3 to TRBJ1-1; 12 bases match TRBD1. The source is a female donor with melanoma. What was sequenced was formalin-fixed, paraffin-embedded tissue. CDR3 amino acids: CAIKGTGGWGAFF. CDR3 sequence (DNA): TGTGCCATCAAGGGGACAGGGGGCTGGGGAGCTTTCTTT.